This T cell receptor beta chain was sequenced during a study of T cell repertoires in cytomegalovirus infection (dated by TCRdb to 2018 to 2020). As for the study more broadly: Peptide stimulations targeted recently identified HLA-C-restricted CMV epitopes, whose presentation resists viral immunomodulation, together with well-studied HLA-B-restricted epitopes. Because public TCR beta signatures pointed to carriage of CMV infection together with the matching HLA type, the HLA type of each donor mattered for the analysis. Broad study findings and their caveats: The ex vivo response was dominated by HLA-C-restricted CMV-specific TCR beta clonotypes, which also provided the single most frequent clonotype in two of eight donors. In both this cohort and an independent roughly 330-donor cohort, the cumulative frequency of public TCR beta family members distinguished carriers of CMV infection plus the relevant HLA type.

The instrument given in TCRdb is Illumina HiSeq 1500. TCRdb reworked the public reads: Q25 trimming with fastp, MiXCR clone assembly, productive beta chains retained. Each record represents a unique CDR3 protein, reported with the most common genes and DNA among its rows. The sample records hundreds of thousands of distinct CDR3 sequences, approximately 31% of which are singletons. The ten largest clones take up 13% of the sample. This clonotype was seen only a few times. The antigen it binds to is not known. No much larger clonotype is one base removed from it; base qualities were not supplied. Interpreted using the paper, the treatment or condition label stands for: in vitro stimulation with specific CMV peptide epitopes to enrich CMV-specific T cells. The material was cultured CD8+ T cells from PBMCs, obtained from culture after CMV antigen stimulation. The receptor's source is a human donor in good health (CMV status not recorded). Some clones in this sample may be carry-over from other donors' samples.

Read as DNA, the sequence is TGCAGTGCTAGAGATCGAAGACAGGGGGCTTTCAACGAGCAGTACTTC. Translation gives CSARDRRQGAFNEQYF. Rearrangement joined TRBV20-1 to TRBJ2-7; 10 bases in between match TRBD1. Sequences DFQATT (CDR1) and SNEGSKA (CDR2) are obtained from the germline V gene (reference sequence). The CDR3 numbers 16 residues from cysteine through phenylalanine. The kept DNA is CDR3 alone, 48 bases in frame from the first base. Ends trimmed: V by 0 bases, J by 5 bases; bases unmatched to a gene: 10.